What follows describes a single TCR beta chain. The antigen is undetermined. The time point: baseline, week 1 (first vaccination visit). Treatment given: pre-vaccination baseline after standard-of-care therapy. Data came from immunoSEQ multiplex PCR; TCRdb stores just in-frame clones and leaves some out. The table lists about 67,000 clones, around 83% of them singletons. This entry is derived from a study of a mutant IDH1 vaccine in newly diagnosed glioma. Study in general: Among treated patients, around 60% were male and around 40% female, and mean age was around 40 years. Those enrolled had earlier been treated with radiotherapy, temozolomide, or both, mostly both.

Points from the study as a whole: The occurrence of vaccine-induced immune responses was seen in more than 85% of patients.

This sequence originates from a young woman with glioma. Some clones in this sample may be carry-over from other donors' samples. The material was peripheral blood mononuclear cells (PBMCs), obtained from a glioma patient treated with radiotherapy, temozolomide or both.

CDR3 sequence reads: CSVDDSGAPQETQYF. CDR3 coding DNA: TGCAGCGTTGATGATTCGGGGGCCCCCCAAGAGACCCAGTACTTC. The V and J genes are TRBV29-1 and TRBJ2-5; D assignment may be TRBD1 or TRBD2 (6 bases each). This CDR3 is 15 amino acids long. CDR1 is SQVTM and CDR2 is ANQGSEA in the germline V gene. Trimming removed 3 bases at V and 1 base at J, with 15 bases between. Drawing the rest from reference TRBV29-1 and TRBJ2-5, the complete variable domain is SAVISQKPSRDICQRGTSLTIQCQVDSQVTMMFWYRQQPGQSLTLIATANQGSEATYESGFVIDKFPISRPNLTFSTLTVSNMSPEDSSIYLCSVDDSGAPQETQYFGPGTRLLVL.